This T cell receptor (beta chain) was captured in a study of shared clonotypes between healthy human individuals. Germline V lookup: CDR1 MDHEN, CDR2 SYDVKM. The CDR3 is 13 residues long. V shed 3 bases and J shed 3 bases, with 8 bases lying between them. Method: immunoSEQ multiplex PCR; TCRdb's copy keeps in-frame clones and lacks some. Of approximately 2,300,000 clones in the sample, 85% to 95% are singletons; the top ten hold 0.3% to 0.4%. Sequencing used naive CD4+ T cells from PBMCs. The sample's subset: CD45RA+ positively selected. The TCR sequence derives from a young man in good health. Some clones in this sample may be carry-over from other donors' samples. The chain is built from TRBV28 and TRBJ1-1, with unresolved D. The CDR3 nucleotides are TGTGCCAGCAGTTTTCTTTCCTACACTGAAGCTTTCTTT. It translates to CASSFLSYTEAFF.